The 9 T cell receptor beta chains reported below all come from one sample, sequenced in a study of T-cell reconstitution after alpha-beta-depleted transplantation in children. Unique molecular identifiers tagged the TCRbeta library. TCRdb recomputed calls from the PCR reads with MiXCR, one row per CDR3 protein. Here the sample spans 98,000 or so distinct CDR3 sequences, more than 20% being singletons. The sequenced sample was PBMCs, obtained before TCRalphabeta/CD19-depleted stem cell transplant. The receptor set was obtained from a boy between 2 and 10 years old with acute lymphoblastic leukemia, due to receive a stem cell transplant.

This clonotype has more than one count but fewer than ten. The V and J genes are TRBV28 and TRBJ2-4, with 7 nucleotides matching TRBD1. This CDR3 spans 17 amino acids. CDR1 and CDR2 from the germline V gene are MDHEN and SYDVKM. The V and J ends lost 7 bases and 4 bases, in that order; junction bases with no gene match: 16. In nucleotides, the CDR3 is TGTGCCAGCATCCCGAACAGGGGCCGCGTGGAGAAAAACATTCAGTACTTC. Encoded protein: CASIPNRGRVEKNIQYF.

This clonotype was seen a handful of times. J is TRBJ2-2 and V is TRBV7-2; D unclear. The CDR3 runs 18 residues. CDR1 and CDR2 from the germline V gene are SGHTA and FQGNSA. Trimming removed 2 bases from V and 0 bases from J, with 16 bases in between. The CDR3 DNA is TGTGCCAGCAGCTTATCGGCAGGCCGCTACCCGAACACCGGGGAGCTGTTTTTT. Protein sequence: CASSLSAGRYPNTGELFF. Filled out from reference TRBV7-2 and TRBJ2-2, the complete variable domain reads GAGVSQSPSNKVTEKGKDVELRCDPISGHTALYWYRQSLGQGLEFLIYFQGNSAPDKSGLPSDRFSAERTGGSVSTLTIQRTQQEDSAVYLCASSLSAGRYPNTGELFFGEGSRLTVL.

This clonotype has a handful of counts. The chain recombines TRBV29-1 with TRBJ2-3; a weak D match, TRBD2 (6 bases). The V end was cut by 0 bases, the J end by 3 bases, with 19 bases between. The CDR3 covers 17 residues. Germline V lookup: CDR1 SQVTM, CDR2 ANQGSEA. The DNA for the CDR3 is TGCAGCGTTGAAGATCGCGGAGGGGCCATACTTACAGATACGCAGTATTTT. Residues: CSVEDRGGAILTDTQYF.

The V gene is TRBV6-1, the J gene TRBJ2-5; no reliable D call. Germline V CDR1 and CDR2: MNHNS, SASEGT. CDR3 size: 15 residues. With 4 bases removed from V and 0 bases from J, the gap between germline ends came to 12 bases. For the CDR3, the DNA is TGTGCCAGCAGTGGGTCCAGGAGAGACCAAGAGACCCAGTACTTC. Its translation is CASSGSRRDQETQYF.

This rearrangement joins TRBV20-1 to TRBJ2-7; 11 bases agree with TRBD2. The CDR3 loop spans 14 amino acids. Trimming removed 4 bases from V and 1 base from J; junction bases left unmatched: 3. The germline gives CDR1 DFQATT, CDR2 SNEGSKA (reference sequence). CDR3 residues: CSATGTSGSYEQYF. Written as DNA, the CDR3 is TGCAGTGCTACCGGGACTAGCGGATCCTACGAGCAGTACTTC.

This clonotype was counted between two and nine times. The V call is TRBV14, the J call TRBJ2-1, with TRBD2 matching 8 bases. The germline gives CDR1 SGHDN, CDR2 FVKESK. CDR3 size: 18 residues. V lost 4 bases and J lost 9; bases outside the gene matches: 20. In DNA, the CDR3 is TGTGCCAGCAGCCCTCTTTCTCGAAGCGGGAGAATGTTTGTTGAGCAGTTCTTC. Translated, it gives CASSPLSRSGRMFVEQFF.

The sample holds a few counts of this clonotype. The V gene is TRBV3-1, the J gene TRBJ2-5, with D perhaps matching TRBD2 (5 bases). The CDR3 runs 15 residues. Trimming removed 0 bases at V and 5 bases at J, with 13 bases between. In germline, CDR1 is LGHDT, CDR2 YNNKEL (reference sequence). The CDR3 sequence: CASSQDRGNWETQYF. The CDR3 nucleotides read TGTGCCAGCAGCCAAGATCGGGGAAATTGGGAGACCCAGTACTTC.

This clonotype was counted between two and nine times. V gene TRBV7-3 combines with J gene TRBJ2-1, with D tentatively TRBD2 (6 bases). V was cut by 8 bases and J by 8 bases, with 22 bases left in between. The germline CDR1 and CDR2 sequences are SGHTA and FQGTGA. CDR3 length equals 15 residues. The CDR3 nucleotides read TGTGCCAGCTCGGCGGAGGGGCCGGTGGCCCATGAGCAGTTCTTC. Its protein is CASSAEGPVAHEQFF.

The J gene is TRBJ2-7, the V gene TRBV11-2; D may correspond to TRBD1 or TRBD2 (6 bases each). Germline CDR1 is SGHAT and CDR2 is FQNNGV. V gave up 2 bases and J gave up 6 bases, with 14 bases separating them. The CDR3 totals 14 residues. DNA for the CDR3: TGTGCCAGCAGCTTAATAGGGGGGACAATCGAGCAGTACTTC. It encodes CASSLIGGTIEQYF.